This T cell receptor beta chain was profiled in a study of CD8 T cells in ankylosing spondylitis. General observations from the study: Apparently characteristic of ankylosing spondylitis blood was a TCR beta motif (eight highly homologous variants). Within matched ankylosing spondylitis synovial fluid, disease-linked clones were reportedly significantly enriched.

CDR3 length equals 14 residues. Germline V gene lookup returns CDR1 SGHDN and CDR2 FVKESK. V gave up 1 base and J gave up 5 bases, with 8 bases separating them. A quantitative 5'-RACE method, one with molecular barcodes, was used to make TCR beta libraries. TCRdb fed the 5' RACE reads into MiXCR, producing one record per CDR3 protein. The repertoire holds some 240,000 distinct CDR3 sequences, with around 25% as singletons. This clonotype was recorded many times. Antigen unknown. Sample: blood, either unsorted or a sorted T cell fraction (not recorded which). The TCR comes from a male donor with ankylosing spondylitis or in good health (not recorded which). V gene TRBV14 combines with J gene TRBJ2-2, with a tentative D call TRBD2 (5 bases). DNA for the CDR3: TGTGCCAGCAGCCAAGTTCGGGGAACCGGGGAGCTGTTTTTT. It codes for CASSQVRGTGELFF. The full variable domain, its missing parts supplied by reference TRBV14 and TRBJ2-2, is EAGVTQFPSHSVIEKGQTVTLRCDPISGHDNLYWYRRVMGKEIKFLLHFVKESKQDESGMPNNRFLAERTGGTYSTLKVQPAELEDSGVYFCASSQVRGTGELFFGEGSRLTVL.